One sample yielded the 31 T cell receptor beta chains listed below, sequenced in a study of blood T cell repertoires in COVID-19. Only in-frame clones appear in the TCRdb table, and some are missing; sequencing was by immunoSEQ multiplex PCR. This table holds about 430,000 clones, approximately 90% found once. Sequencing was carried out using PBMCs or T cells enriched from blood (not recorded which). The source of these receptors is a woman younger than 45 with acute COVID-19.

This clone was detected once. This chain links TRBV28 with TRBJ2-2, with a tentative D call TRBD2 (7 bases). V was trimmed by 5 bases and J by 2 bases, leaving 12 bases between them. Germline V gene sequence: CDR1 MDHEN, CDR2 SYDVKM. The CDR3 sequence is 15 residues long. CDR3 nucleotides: TGTGCCAGCAGTCCCGGGGGGACAAACACCGGGGAGCTGTTTTTT. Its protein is CASSPGGTNTGELFF.

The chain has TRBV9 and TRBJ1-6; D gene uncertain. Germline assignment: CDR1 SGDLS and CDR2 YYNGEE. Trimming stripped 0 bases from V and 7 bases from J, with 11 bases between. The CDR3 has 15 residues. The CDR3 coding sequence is TGTGCCAGCAGCGTAGACGGCCGGCGGAATTCACCCCTCCACTTT. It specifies CASSVDGRRNSPLHF.

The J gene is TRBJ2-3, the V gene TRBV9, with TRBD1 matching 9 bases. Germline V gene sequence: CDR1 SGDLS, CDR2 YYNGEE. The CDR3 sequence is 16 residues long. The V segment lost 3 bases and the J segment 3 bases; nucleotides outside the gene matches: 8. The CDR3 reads CASSALGTGNTDTQYF. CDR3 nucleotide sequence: TGTGCCAGCAGCGCCCTCGGGACAGGGAATACAGATACGCAGTATTTT. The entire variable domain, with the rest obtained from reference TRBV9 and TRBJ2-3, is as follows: DSGVTQTPKHLITATGQRVTLRCSPRSGDLSVYWYQQSLDQGLQFLIQYYNGEERAKGNILERFSAQQFPDLHSELNLSSLELGDSALYFCASSALGTGNTDTQYFGPGTRLTVL.

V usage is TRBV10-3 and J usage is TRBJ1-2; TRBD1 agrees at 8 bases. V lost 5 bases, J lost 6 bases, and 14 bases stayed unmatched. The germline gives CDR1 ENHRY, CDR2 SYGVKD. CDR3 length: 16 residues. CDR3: CAISTVQDRAFHGYTF. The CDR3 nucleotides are TGTGCCATCAGTACAGTGCAGGACAGGGCTTTCCATGGCTACACCTTC.

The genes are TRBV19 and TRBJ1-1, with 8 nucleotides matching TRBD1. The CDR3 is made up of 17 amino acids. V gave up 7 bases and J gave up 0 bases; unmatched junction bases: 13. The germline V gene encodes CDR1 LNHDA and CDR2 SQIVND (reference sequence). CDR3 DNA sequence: TGTGCCAGTACCCCTAGGACAGGGTCACCTCTGAACACTGAAGCTTTCTTT. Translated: CASTPRTGSPLNTEAFF.

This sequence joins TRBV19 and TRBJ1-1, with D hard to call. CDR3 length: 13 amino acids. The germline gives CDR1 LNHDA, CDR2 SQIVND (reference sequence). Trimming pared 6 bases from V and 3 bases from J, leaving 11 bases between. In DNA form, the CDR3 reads TGTGCCAGTAGCCCCAGGAGGGACACTGAAGCTTTCTTT. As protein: CASSPRRDTEAFF. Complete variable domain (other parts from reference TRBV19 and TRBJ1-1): DGGITQSPKYLFRKEGQNVTLSCEQNLNHDAMYWYRQDPGQGLRLIYYSQIVNDFQKGDIAEGYSVSREKKESFPLTVTSAQKNPTAFYLCASSPRRDTEAFFGQGTRLTVV.

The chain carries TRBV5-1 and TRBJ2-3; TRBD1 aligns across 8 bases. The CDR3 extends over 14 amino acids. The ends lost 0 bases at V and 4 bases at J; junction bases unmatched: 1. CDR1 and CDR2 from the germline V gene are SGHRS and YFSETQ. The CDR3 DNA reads TGCGCCAGCAGCTTGGGGACAGGGTCAGATACGCAGTATTTT. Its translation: CASSLGTGSDTQYF.

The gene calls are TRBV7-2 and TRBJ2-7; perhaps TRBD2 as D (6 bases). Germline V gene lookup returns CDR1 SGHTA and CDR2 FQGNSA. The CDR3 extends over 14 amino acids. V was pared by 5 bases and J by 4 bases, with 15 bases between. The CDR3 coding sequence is TGTGCCAGCAGCCGCGGACTAAGGGATTACGAGCAGTACTTC. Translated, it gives CASSRGLRDYEQYF.

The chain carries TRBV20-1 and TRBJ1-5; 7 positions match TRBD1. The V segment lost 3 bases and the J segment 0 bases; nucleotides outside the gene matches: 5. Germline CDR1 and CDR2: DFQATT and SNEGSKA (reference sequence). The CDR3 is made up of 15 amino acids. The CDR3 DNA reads TGCAGTGCTAGTGGGACAGAAAATAGCAATCAGCCCCAGCATTTT. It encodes CSASGTENSNQPQHF.

The CDR3 reads CATSDTRTGYEQYF. The DNA for the CDR3 is TGTGCCACCAGTGATACACGGACAGGCTACGAGCAGTACTTC. The chain uses TRBV24-1 and TRBJ2-7, with TRBD1 identical over 7 bases. V shed 3 bases and J 3 bases; nucleotides not matched to a gene: 4. Germline CDR1 reads KGHDR; CDR2 reads SFDVKD. CDR3 length: 14 amino acids.

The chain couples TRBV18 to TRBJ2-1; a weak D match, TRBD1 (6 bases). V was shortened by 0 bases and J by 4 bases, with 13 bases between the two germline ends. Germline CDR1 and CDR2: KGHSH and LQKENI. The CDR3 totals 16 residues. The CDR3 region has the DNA TGTGCCAGCTCACCACCCAGGCAGGGGAATTACAATGAGCAGTTCTTC. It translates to CASSPPRQGNYNEQFF.

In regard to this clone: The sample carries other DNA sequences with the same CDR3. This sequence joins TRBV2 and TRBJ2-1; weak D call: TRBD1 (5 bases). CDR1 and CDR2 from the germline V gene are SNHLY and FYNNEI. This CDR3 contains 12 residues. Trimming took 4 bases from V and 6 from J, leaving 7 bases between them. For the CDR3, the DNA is TGTGCCAGCAGTGCTCAGGGCAATGAGCAGTTCTTC. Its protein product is CASSAQGNEQFF.

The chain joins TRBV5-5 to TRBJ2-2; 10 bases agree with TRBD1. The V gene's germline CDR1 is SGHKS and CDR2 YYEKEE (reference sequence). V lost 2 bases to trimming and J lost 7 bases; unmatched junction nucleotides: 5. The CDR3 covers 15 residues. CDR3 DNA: TGTGCCAGCAGCTTACGCGGGACAGGGGTCGGGGAGCTGTTTTTT. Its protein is CASSLRGTGVGELFF. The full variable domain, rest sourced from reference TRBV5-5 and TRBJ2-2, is DAGVTQSPTHLIKTRGQQVTLRCSPISGHKSVSWYQQVLGQGPQFIFQYYEKEERGRGNFPDRFSARQFPNYSSELNVNALLLGDSALYLCASSLRGTGVGELFFGEGSRLTVL.

CDR3 sequence: CASSSSFPDWSSYEQYF. CDR3 nucleotides: TGTGCCAGCAGCTCCTCCTTCCCCGACTGGAGCTCCTACGAGCAGTACTTC. The genes are TRBV7-2 and TRBJ2-7, with unresolved D. The germline V and J ends were trimmed by 4 bases and 0 bases, with 19 bases remaining between them. This CDR3 spans 17 amino acids. Germline-derived CDR1 and CDR2 are SGHTA and FQGNSA.

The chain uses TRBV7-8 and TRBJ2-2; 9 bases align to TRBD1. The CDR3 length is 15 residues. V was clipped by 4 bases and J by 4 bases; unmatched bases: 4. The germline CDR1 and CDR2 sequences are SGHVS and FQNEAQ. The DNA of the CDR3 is TGTGCCAGCAGCTCCGGGACAGGGACCACCGGGGAGCTGTTTTTT. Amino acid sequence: CASSSGTGTTGELFF.

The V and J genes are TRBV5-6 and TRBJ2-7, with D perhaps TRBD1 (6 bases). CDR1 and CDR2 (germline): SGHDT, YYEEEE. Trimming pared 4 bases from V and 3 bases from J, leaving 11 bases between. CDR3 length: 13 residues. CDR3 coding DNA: TGTGCCAGCAGCCTGACAGGAGTCTACGAGCAGTACTTC. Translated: CASSLTGVYEQYF.

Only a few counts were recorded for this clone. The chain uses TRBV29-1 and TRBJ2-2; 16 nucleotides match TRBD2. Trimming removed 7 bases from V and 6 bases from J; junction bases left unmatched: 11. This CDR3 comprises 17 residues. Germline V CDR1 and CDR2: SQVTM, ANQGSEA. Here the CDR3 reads CSASGTSGGAIPGELFF. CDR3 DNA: TGCAGCGCATCCGGGACTAGCGGGGGGGCGATCCCCGGGGAGCTGTTTTTT.

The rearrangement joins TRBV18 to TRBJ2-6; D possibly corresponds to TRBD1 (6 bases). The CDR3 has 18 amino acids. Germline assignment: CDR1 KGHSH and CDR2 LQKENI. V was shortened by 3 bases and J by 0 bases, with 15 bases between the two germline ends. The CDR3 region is CASSPSYGQTSGANVLTF. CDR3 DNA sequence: TGTGCCAGCTCACCTTCATACGGACAGACCTCTGGGGCCAACGTCCTGACTTTC.

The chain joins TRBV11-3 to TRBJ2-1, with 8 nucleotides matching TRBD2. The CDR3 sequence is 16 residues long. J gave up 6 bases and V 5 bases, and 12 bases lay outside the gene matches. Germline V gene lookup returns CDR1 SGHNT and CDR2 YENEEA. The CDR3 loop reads CASSRHRAGGTNEQFF. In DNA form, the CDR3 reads TGTGCCAGCAGCCGACACCGGGCGGGGGGTACCAATGAGCAGTTCTTC.

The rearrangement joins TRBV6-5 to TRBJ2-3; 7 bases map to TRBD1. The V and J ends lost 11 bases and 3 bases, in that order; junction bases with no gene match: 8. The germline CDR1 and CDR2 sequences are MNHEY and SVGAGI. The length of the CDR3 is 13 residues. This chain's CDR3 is CAVRDSTTDTQYF. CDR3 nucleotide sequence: TGTGCCGTCAGGGACAGCACAACAGATACGCAGTATTTT.

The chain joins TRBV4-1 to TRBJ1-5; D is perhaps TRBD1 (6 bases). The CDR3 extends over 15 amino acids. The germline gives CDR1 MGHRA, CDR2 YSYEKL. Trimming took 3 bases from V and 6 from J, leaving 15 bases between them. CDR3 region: CASSHLRGPLQPQHF. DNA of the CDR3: TGCGCCAGCAGCCATCTCAGGGGACCCCTTCAGCCCCAGCATTTT.

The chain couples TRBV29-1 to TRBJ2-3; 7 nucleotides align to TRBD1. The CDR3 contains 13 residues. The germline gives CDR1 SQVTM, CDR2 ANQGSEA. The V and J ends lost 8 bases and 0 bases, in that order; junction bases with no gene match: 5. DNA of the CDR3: TGCAGCTGTGACAGGGAAAGCACAGATACGCAGTATTTT. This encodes CSCDRESTDTQYF.

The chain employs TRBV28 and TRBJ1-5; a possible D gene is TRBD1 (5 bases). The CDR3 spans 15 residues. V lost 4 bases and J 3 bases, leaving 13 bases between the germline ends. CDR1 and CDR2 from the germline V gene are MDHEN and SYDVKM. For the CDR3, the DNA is TGTGCCAGCAGTTCAATGGACATAATCAATCAGCCCCAGCATTTT. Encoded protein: CASSSMDIINQPQHF.

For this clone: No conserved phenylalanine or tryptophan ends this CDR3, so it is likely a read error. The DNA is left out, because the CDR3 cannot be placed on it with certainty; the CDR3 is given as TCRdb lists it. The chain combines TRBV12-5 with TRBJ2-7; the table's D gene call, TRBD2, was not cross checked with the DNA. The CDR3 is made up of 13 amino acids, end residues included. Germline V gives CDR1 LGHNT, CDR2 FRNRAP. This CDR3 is CASGLGGTSPIYS.

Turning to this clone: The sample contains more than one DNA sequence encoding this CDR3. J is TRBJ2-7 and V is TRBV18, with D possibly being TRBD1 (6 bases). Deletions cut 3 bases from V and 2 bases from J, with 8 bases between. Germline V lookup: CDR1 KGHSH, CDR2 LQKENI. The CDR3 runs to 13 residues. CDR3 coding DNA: TGTGCCAGCTCACCTGGACAGACCTACGAGCAGTACTTC. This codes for CASSPGQTYEQYF.

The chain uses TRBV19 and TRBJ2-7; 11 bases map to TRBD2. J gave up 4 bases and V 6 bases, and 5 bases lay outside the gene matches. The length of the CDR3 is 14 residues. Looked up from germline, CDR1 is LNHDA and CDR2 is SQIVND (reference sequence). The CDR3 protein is CASRTTSGVYEQYF. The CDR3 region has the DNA TGTGCCAGTAGGACGACTAGCGGGGTATACGAGCAGTACTTC.

The CDR3 protein is CASSPGTGNNQPQHF. The CDR3 bases are TGCGCCAGCAGCCCCGGGACAGGGAACAATCAGCCCCAGCATTTT. The rearrangement links TRBV5-1 to TRBJ1-5, with 9 nucleotides matching TRBD1. The germline V gene encodes CDR1 SGHRS and CDR2 YFSETQ. The CDR3 is 15 residues long. J was trimmed by 3 bases and V by 4 bases; bases with no gene match: 5.

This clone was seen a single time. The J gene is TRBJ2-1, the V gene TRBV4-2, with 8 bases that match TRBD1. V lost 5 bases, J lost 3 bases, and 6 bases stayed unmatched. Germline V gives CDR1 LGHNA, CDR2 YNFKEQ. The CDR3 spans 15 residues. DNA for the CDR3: TGTGCCAGCAGCACCCAGACAGGGGACTACAATGAGCAGTTCTTC. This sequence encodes CASSTQTGDYNEQFF.

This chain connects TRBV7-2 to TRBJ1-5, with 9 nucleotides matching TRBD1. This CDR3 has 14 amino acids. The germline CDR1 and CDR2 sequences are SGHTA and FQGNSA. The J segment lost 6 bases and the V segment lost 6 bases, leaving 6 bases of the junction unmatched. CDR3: CASREGQGPQPQHF. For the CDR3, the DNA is TGTGCCAGCAGGGAGGGACAGGGCCCTCAGCCCCAGCATTTT.

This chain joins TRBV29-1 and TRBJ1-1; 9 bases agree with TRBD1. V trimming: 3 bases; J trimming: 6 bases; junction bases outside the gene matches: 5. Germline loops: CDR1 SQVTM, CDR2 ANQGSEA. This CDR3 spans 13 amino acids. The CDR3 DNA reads TGCAGCGTTGAGGACAGGGGTGGATCTGAAGCTTTCTTT. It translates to CSVEDRGGSEAFF.

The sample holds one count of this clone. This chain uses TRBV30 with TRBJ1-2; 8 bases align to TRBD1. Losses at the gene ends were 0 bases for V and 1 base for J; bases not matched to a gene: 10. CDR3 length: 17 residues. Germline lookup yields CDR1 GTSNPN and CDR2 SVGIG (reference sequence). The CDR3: CAWSVPDRAFFNYGYTF. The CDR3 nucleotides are TGTGCCTGGAGTGTACCGGACAGGGCCTTTTTTAACTATGGCTACACCTTC.